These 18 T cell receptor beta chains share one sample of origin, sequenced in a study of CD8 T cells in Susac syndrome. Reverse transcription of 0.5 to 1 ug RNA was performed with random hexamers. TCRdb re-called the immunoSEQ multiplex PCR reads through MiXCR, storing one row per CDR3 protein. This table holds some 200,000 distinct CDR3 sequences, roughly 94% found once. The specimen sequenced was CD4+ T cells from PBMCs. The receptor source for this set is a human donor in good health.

The CDR3 is CASSSTSGRLLRETQYF. DNA of the CDR3: TGTGCCAGCAGTTCCACTAGCGGGAGGTTACTTCGAGAGACCCAGTACTTC. V gene TRBV12-3 or TRBV12-4 combines with J gene TRBJ2-5, with 12 nucleotides matching TRBD2. V gave up 4 bases and J gave up 4 bases; unmatched junction bases: 10. This CDR3 is built from 17 residues.

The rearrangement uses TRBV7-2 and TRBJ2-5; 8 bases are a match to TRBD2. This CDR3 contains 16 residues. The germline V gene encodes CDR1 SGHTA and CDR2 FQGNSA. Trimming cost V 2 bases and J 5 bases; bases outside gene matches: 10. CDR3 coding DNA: TGTGCCAGCAGCTTAAGCGGGAGTAAGGGATTGGAGACCCAGTACTTC. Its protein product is CASSLSGSKGLETQYF.

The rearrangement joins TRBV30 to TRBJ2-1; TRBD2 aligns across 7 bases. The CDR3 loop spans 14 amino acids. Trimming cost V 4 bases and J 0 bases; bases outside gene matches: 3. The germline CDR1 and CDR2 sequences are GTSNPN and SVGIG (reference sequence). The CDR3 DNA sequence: TGTGCCTGGACTAGCGGTAGCTCCTACAATGAGCAGTTCTTC. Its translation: CAWTSGSSYNEQFF.

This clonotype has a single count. The CDR3 DNA sequence: TGTGCCAGCAGTGCTTCGAGGGCTGGGGCCAACGTCCTGACTTTC. This gives the protein CASSASRAGANVLTF. The V gene is TRBV2, the J gene TRBJ2-6, with a weak D call TRBD2 (5 bases). V was cut by 4 bases and J by 2 bases, with 9 bases left in between. This CDR3 has 15 amino acids. Germline V gene lookup returns CDR1 SNHLY and CDR2 FYNNEI.

The CDR3 sequence: CSVTSGRGSNEQFF. CDR3 sequence (DNA): TGCAGCGTGACGAGCGGGAGGGGGAGCAATGAGCAGTTCTTC. This chain links TRBV29-1 with TRBJ2-1; 10 bases fit TRBD2. The CDR3 consists of 14 residues. Germline values: CDR1 SQVTM, CDR2 ANQGSEA. The J segment lost 6 bases and the V segment lost 6 bases, leaving 8 bases of the junction unmatched.

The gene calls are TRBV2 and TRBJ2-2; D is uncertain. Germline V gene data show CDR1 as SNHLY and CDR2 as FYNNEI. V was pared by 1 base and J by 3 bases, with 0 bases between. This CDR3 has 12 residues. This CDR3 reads CASSEDTGELFF. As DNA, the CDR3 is TGTGCCAGCAGTGAAGACACCGGGGAGCTGTTTTTT. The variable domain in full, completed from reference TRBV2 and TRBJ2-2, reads EPEVTQTPSHQVTQMGQEVILRCVPISNHLYFYWYRQILGQKVEFLVSFYNNEISEKSEIFDDQFSVERPDGSNFTLKIRSTKLEDSAMYFCASSEDTGELFFGEGSRLTVL.

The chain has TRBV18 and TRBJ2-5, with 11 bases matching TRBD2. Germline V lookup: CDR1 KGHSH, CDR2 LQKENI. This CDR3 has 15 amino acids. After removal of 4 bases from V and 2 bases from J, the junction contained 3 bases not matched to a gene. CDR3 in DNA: TGTGCCAGCTCACAGACTAGCGGGGCACAAGAGACCCAGTACTTC. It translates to CASSQTSGAQETQYF. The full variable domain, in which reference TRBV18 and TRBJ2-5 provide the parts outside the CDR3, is NAGVMQNPRHLVRRRGQEARLRCSPMKGHSHVYWYRQLPEEGLKFMVYLQKENIIDESGMPKERFSAEFPKEGPSILRIQQVVRGDSAAYFCASSQTSGAQETQYFGPGTRLLVL.

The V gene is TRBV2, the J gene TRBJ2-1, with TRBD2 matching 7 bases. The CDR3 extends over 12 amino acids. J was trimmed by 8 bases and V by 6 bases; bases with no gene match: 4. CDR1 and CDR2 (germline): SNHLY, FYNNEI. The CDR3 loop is CASRGLGYEQFF. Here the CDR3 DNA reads TGTGCCAGCAGAGGACTAGGTTATGAGCAGTTCTTC.

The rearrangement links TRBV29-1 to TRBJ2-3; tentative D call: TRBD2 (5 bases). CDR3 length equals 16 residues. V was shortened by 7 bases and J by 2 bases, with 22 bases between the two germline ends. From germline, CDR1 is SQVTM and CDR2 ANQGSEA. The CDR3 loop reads CSALPHISGDTDTQYF. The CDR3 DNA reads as TGCAGCGCTCTTCCTCATATCAGCGGAGACACAGATACGCAGTATTTT.

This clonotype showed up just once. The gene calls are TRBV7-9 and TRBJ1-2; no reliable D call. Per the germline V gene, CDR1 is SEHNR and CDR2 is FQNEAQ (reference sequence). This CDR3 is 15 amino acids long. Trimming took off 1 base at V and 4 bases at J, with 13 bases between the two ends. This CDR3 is CASSLVGTSAYGYTF. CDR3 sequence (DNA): TGTGCCAGCAGCTTAGTGGGCACCTCGGCCTATGGCTACACCTTC.

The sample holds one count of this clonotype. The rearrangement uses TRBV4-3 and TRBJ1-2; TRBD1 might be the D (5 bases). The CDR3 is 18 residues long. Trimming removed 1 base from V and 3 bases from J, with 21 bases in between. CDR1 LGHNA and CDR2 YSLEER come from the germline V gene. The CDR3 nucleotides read TGCGCCAGCAGCCAAGTTGTAGTGGGCCAGGGAGGGCACTATGGCTACACCTTC. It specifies CASSQVVVGQGGHYGYTF.

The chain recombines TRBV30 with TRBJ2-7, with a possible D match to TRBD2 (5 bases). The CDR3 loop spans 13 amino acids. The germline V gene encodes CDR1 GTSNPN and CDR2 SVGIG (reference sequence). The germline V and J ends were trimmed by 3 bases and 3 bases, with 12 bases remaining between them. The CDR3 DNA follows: TGTGCCTGGAGCTCGGGCCGGGACTACGAGCAGTACTTC. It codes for CAWSSGRDYEQYF.

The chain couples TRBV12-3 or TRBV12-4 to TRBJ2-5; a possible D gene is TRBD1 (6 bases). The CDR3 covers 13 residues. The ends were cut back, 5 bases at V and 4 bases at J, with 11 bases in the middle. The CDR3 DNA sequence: TGTGCCAGCAGTATCAGGGGCGGAGAGACCCAGTACTTC. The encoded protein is CASSIRGGETQYF.

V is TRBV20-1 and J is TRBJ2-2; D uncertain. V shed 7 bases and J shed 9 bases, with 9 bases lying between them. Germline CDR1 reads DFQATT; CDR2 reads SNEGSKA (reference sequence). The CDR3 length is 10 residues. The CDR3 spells CSVGSRELFF. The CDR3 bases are TGCAGTGTCGGTTCCAGGGAGCTGTTTTTT.

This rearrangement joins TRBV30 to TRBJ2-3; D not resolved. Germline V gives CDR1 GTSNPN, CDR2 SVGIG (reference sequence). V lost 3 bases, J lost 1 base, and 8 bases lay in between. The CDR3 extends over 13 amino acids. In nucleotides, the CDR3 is TGTGCCTGGAGAGTCGGAGGCACAGATACGCAGTATTTT. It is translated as CAWRVGGTDTQYF.

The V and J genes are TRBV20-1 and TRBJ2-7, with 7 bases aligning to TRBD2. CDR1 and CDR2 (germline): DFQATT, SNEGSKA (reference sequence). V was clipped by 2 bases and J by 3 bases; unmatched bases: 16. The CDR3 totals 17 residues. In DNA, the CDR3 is TGCAGTGCTAGACCGCTGACCCTTGGGAGGGGAAACTACGAGCAGTACTTC. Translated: CSARPLTLGRGNYEQYF.

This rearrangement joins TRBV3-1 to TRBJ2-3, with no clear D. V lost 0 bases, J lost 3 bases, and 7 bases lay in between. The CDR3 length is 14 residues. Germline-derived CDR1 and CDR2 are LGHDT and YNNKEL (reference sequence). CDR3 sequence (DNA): TGTGCCAGCAGCCAAGAGTCGTGGACAGATACGCAGTATTTT. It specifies CASSQESWTDTQYF.

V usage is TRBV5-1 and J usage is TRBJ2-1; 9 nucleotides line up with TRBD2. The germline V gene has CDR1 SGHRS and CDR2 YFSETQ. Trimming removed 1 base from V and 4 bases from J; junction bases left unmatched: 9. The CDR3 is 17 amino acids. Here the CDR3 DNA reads TGCGCCAGCAGCTTGAATTGGGGGCTAGCGGGATACAATGAGCAGTTCTTC. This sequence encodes CASSLNWGLAGYNEQFF.